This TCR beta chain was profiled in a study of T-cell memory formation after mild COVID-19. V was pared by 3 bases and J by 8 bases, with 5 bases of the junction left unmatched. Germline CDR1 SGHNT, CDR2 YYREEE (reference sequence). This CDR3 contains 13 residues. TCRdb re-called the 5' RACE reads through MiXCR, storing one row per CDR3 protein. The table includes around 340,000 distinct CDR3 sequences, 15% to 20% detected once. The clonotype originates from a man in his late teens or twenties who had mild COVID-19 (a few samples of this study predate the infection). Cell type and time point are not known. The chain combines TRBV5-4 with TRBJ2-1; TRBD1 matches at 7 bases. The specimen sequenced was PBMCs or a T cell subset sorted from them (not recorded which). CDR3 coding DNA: TGTGCCAGCAGCTCCCGGGACAGCTATGAGCAGTTCTTC. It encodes CASSSRDSYEQFF.